What follows describes a single TCR beta chain. Its antigen remains unknown. This record belongs to a study of T cell responses to AZD1222 COVID-19 vaccine. Study-wide context: Investigators merged groups given second doses at roughly 4 or roughly 12 weeks.

Study-wide points: Clonal diversity may have been underestimated, and the donors were mostly white British, with more females than males.

J was trimmed by 0 bases and V by 2 bases; bases with no gene match: 14. This CDR3 spans 21 amino acids. Germline CDR1 MNHEY, CDR2 SMNVEV (reference sequence). The assay was immunoSEQ multiplex PCR, and TCRdb's table has in-frame clones only and misses some. The table includes some 170,000 clones, about 92% detected once. This sequence originates from an adult in good health. Sequenced here: peripheral blood, sampled on day 0 of AZD1222 vaccination. V usage is TRBV27 and J usage is TRBJ1-5, with 12 positions matching TRBD1. The CDR3 spells CASSLRIPGQGAPGSNQPQHF. CDR3 DNA: TGTGCCAGCAGTTTACGGATTCCGGGACAGGGGGCCCCGGGTAGCAATCAGCCCCAGCATTTT.